This TCR beta chain was obtained from a study of T cells in Graves' hyperthyroidism and ophthalmopathy. In this sample, this clonotype turned up a few times. The antigen is not known. Regarding the study as a whole: Most expanded thyroid clonotypes above 0.001 also appeared in blood.

V shed 4 bases, J shed 1 base, and the junction held 7 bases outside the gene matches. The V gene's germline CDR1 is SGHRS and CDR2 YFSETQ. The CDR3 runs 16 residues. RNA transcripts provided the source from which TCR beta CDR3 regions were amplified. The TCR CDR3 was amplified in a first-round RT-PCR using the HTBI primer set. MiXCR was run by TCRdb on the multiplex PCR reads, yielding one entry per CDR3 protein. This table has about half a million distinct CDR3 sequences, 20% appearing once. The receptor's source is a man between 35 and 55 years old with Graves' ophthalmopathy. This rearrangement joins TRBV5-1 to TRBJ2-5, with 10 bases identical to TRBD1. The sample taken for sequencing was blood. The CDR3 protein is CASSPTRQGAQETQYF. Written as DNA, the CDR3 is TGCGCCAGCAGCCCCACCCGACAGGGGGCCCAAGAGACCCAGTACTTC.